The rows below give T cell receptor beta chains drawn from one sample of a study of shared clonotypes between healthy human individuals. Profiled with immunoSEQ multiplex PCR; TCRdb holds only in-frame clones, not every one. The sample lists over a million clones, roughly 96% seen once, with roughly 1.2% in the top ten. The sample consisted of naive CD4+ T cells sorted from blood. The receptors derive from a man aged 25 to 40 in good health. Both conserved end residues are part of each CDR3. D genes are given only for firm matches. Clone size is stated in some rows and not others, as once, few, many or a class when expanded.

d_call j_call clone_size v_call cdr3_aa cdr3_nt
TRBD2 TRBJ2-5 - TRBV27 CASSPKGLAGAETQYF TGTGCCAGCAGTCCCAAGGGACTAGCGGGTGCTGAGACCCAGTACTTC
- TRBJ1-1 - TRBV18 CASSPRRTPNTEAFF TGTGCCAGCTCACCACGTAGGACACCAAACACTGAAGCTTTCTTT
- TRBJ2-6 - TRBV28 CASSHTTGSGANVLTF TGTGCCAGCAGCCACACAACAGGGTCTGGGGCCAACGTCCTGACTTTC
TRBD1 TRBJ2-5 - TRBV10-2 CASRQGAQETQYF TGCGCCAGCCGGCAGGGGGCCCAAGAGACCCAGTACTTC
- TRBJ2-5 - TRBV28 CASSLRGWQREETQYF TGTGCCAGCAGTTTAAGGGGTTGGCAGCGGGAAGAGACCCAGTACTTC
- TRBJ2-7 - TRBV28 CASSFSRPYAEQYF TGTGCCAGCAGTTTCTCCAGGCCGTATGCCGAGCAGTACTTC
TRBD1 TRBJ1-3 - TRBV19 CASNADRAGNTIYF TGTGCCAGTAACGCCGACAGGGCTGGAAACACCATATATTTT
- TRBJ1-4 - TRBV5-1 CASTELAGAGEKLFF TGCGCCAGCACCGAACTAGCTGGGGCTGGCGAAAAACTGTTTTTT
TRBD2 TRBJ2-5 - TRBV6-5 CASIRTSAEETQYF TGTGCCAGCATAAGGACTAGCGCTGAAGAGACCCAGTACTTC
- TRBJ2-7 - TRBV5-6 CASRNWGRAHYEQYF TGTGCCAGCAGGAACTGGGGCAGGGCCCACTACGAGCAGTACTTC
- TRBJ1-3 - TRBV9 CASSVGLLPGNTIYF TGTGCCAGCAGCGTAGGTCTATTACCTGGAAACACCATATATTTT
- TRBJ2-2 once TRBV30 CAWSGTHGNTGELFF TGTGCCTGGAGTGGGACCCACGGGAACACCGGGGAGCTGTTTTTT
TRBD2 TRBJ2-7 once TRBV6-6 CASSSTTTSGPYEQYF TGTGCCAGCAGTTCGACTACGACTAGCGGACCCTACGAGCAGTACTTC
- TRBJ1-5 - TRBV28 CASRALSGIPGPQHF TGTGCCAGCAGGGCCCTCTCGGGGATTCCTGGGCCCCAGCATTTT
- TRBJ2-2 - TRBV7-9 CASSATATRHRSGELFF TGTGCCAGCAGCGCCACGGCAACGCGCCACAGGTCCGGGGAGCTGTTTTTT
- TRBJ2-5 - TRBV5-6 CASRWTAQETQYF TGTGCCAGCAGATGGACCGCTCAAGAGACCCAGTACTTC